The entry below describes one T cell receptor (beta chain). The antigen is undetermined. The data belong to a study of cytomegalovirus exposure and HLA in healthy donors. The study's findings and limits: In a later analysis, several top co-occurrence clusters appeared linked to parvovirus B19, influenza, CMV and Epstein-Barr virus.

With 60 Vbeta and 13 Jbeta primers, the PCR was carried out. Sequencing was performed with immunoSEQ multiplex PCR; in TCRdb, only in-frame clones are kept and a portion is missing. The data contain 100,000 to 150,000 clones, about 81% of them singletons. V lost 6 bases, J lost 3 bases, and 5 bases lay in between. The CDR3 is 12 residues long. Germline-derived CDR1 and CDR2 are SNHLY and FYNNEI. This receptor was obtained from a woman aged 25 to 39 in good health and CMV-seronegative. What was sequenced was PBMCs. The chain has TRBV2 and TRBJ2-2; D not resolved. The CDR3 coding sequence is TGTGCCAGCAGCGACTACACCGGGGAGCTGTTTTTT. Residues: CASSDYTGELFF.